This TCR beta chain came from a study of T cells in Graves' hyperthyroidism and ophthalmopathy (dated by TCRdb to between 2018 and 2021). Turning to the overall study: Peripheral blood was collected at initial diagnosis, before any treatment. To identify TCR V-J signatures that set the groups apart, the researchers used a discovery cohort of 90 to 100 patients, made up of 40 to 45 with Graves' ophthalmopathy and 57 with stable Graves' hyperthyroidism. An independent validation cohort of some 18 hyperthyroidism patients and about 16 patients who later progressed to ophthalmopathy tested prospective prediction of ophthalmopathy. The 75 to 100 discovery patients were randomly split 7:3 into training and test sets. Thyroid tissue and blood T-cell repertoires from six Graves' hyperthyroidism patients were also compared in the study. Following sampling, methimazole starting at 30 mg daily was given to hyperthyroidism patients, and high-dose intravenous methylprednisolone was given to ophthalmopathy patients. The paper reports TCR Vbeta CDR3 sequencing of over 130 peripheral blood samples: around 41 ophthalmopathy, about 75 hyperthyroidism and roughly 17 progressor patients.

Findings and caveats that apply to the study as a whole: In validation, progression to ophthalmopathy was predicted by the model with around 71% sensitivity and roughly 72% specificity, a median of 6.5 months before onset. No statistical method was used to fix the sample size in advance, and group allocation was not hidden from the investigators. Ophthalmopathy was separated from stable hyperthyroidism by a 13 V-J signature model, with over 85% sensitivity and around 81% specificity obtained in cross-validation and 80%/75% obtained in testing. Most expanded thyroid clonotypes (frequency above 0.001) were also detected in blood, a finding suggesting that blood repertoires may reflect thyroid immune responses.

This clonotype was seen at least ten times. No cognate antigen has been identified for it. Per-base quality was not reported, and no clone a single base away is much larger than it. From a lookup of the germline V gene, CDR1 and CDR2 are SGHRS and YFSETQ. The CDR3 has 13 amino acids, counting the end cysteine and phenylalanine. Here the CDR3 DNA is all that survives: 39 bases in frame from base 1. Trimming removed 6 bases from V and 8 bases from J, leaving 15 bases between the germline ends. Amplification of TCR beta CDR3 regions was carried out from RNA transcripts. For the first round of RT-PCR on the TCR CDR3, the HTBI primer set was used together with the Qiagen OneStep RT-PCR kit. Libraries were constructed in a second round of multiplex PCR, after which size selection and purification were carried out. The libraries were sequenced on an Illumina HiSeq2000 using paired-end 100 bp reads. As for how the authors treated the data: SOAPnuke was used to process the raw data, throwing out any read that contained adapters or uncalled bases, had a mean Phred below 15, or lacked an exact constant-primer or identifier match. COPE v1.2.5 was used to merge high-quality paired reads, and clonotypes were defined as unique nucleotide sequences. MiTCR v1.1 was used to align clonotypes to the IMGT TRBV, TRBD and TRBJ reference segments. The analysis was restricted to V-J combinations with a frequency above 0.0001, which together covered 99% to 99.2% of the repertoires. A TCS score was defined as the ratio between F50 (clonal expansion) and ExV (chaos), using BLOSUM62-based TCRdist between CDR3 peptides within each V-J. Welch's t-statistics and random forest reduced around 520 V-J features to about 12, which were used in a naive Bayes classifier (R e1071). The public reads were quality trimmed at Q25 with fastp and then assembled into clones with MiXCR by TCRdb, keeping productive beta chains. Each CDR3 protein gets just one entry, which takes the most common genes and DNA from the rows behind it. For this entry, the V and J calls and clone size follow TCRdb and not the study's own pipeline. The sample data list hundreds of thousands of distinct CDR3 sequences, and 14% of these were observed just once. Around 24% of the sample rests with the top ten.

A patient counted as having stable Graves' hyperthyroidism if no progression to ophthalmopathy occurred over 18 months of follow-up. Hyperthyroidism patients were newly diagnosed, had a disease duration of under 2 months, and were aged 18 to 65 years. Any patient with an uncontrolled infection, another autoimmune disease, pregnancy or lactation was excluded. Diagnoses were established on the basis of clinical symptoms, serum thyroxine and TRAb, thyroid ultrasound, and orbital computed tomography. PBMCs were separated from 8 to 10 ml of fresh peripheral blood using Ficoll-Paque density gradient centrifugation. Total RNA was extracted with Trizol reagent, and quality was checked on an Agilent 2100 Bioanalyzer.

Specimen: blood. The chain joins TRBV5-1 to TRBJ2-1; the D gene cannot be resolved reliably. The TCR sequence derives from a woman younger than 45 with Graves' hyperthyroidism. The sequence in DNA is TGCGCCAGCAAATCGTCAATCAGCGATGAGCAGTTCTTC. Protein translation: CASKSSISDEQFF. Full variable domain (CDR3 extended with the reference TRBV5-1 and TRBJ2-1 proteins): KAGVTQTPRYLIKTRGQQVTLSCSPISGHRSVSWYQQTPGQGLQFLFEYFSETQRNKGNFPGRFSGRQFSNSRSEMNVSTLELGDSALYLCASKSSISDEQFFGPGTRLTVL.